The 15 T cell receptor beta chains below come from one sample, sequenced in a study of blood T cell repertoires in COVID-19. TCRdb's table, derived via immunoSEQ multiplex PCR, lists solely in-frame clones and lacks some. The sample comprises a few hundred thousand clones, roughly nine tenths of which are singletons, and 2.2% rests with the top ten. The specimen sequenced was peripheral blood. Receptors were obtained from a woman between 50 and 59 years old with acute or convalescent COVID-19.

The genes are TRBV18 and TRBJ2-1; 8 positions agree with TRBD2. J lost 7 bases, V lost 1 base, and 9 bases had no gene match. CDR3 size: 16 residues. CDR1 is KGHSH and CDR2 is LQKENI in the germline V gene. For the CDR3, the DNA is TGTGCCAGCTCACCACGGGCGGGAGGACCAACGAATGAGCAGTTCTTC. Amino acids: CASSPRAGGPTNEQFF.

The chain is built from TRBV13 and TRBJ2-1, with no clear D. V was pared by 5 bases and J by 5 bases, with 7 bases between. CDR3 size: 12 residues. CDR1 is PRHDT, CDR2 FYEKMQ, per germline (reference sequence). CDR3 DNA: TGTGCCAGCAGCCCGTACAACAATGAGCAGTTCTTC. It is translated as CASSPYNNEQFF.

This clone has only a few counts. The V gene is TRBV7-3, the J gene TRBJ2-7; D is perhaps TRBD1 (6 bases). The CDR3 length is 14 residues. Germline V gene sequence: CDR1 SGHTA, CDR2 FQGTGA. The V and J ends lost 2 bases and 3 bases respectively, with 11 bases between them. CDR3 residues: CASSLLGASYEQYF. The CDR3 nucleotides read TGTGCCAGCAGCTTATTGGGGGCTAGCTACGAGCAGTACTTC.

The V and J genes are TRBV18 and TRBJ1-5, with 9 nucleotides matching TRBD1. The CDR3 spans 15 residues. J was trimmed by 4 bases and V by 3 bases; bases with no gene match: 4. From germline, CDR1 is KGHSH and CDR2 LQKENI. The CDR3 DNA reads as TGTGCCAGCTCACCGGCCGGGACAGGGAATCAGCCCCAGCATTTT. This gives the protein CASSPAGTGNQPQHF. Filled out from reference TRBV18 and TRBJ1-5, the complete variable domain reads NAGVMQNPRHLVRRRGQEARLRCSPMKGHSHVYWYRQLPEEGLKFMVYLQKENIIDESGMPKERFSAEFPKEGPSILRIQQVVRGDSAAYFCASSPAGTGNQPQHFGDGTRLSIL.

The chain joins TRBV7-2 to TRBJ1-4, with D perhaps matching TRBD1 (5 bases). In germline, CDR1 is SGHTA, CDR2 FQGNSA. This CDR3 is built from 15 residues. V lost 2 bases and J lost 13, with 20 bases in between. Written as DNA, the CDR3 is TGTGCCAGCAGCTTAAACCGCGGTCGCGAAAGGGGACTGTTTTTT. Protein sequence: CASSLNRGRERGLFF. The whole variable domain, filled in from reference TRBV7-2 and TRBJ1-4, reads GAGVSQSPSNKVTEKGKDVELRCDPISGHTALYWYRQSLGQGLEFLIYFQGNSAPDKSGLPSDRFSAERTGGSVSTLTIQRTQQEDSAVYLCASSLNRGRERGLFFGSGTQLSVL.

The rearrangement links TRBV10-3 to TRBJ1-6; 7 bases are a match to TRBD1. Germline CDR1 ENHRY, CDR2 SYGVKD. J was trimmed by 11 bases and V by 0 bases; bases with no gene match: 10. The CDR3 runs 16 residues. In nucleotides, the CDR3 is TGTGCCATCAGTGAGTCTCGTCCACAGGGGACCACACCCCTCCACTTT. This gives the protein CAISESRPQGTTPLHF.

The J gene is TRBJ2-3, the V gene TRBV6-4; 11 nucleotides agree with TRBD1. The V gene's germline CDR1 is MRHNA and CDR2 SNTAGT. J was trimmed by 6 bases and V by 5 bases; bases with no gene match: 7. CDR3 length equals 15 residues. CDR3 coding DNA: TGTGCCAGCAGTAAAGGACAGGGGGCAGCCGATACGCAGTATTTT. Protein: CASSKGQGAADTQYF.

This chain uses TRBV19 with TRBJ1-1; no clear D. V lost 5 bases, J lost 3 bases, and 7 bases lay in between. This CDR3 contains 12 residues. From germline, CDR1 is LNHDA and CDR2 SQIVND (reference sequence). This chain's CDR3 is CASSWADTEAFF. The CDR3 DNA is TGTGCCAGTAGTTGGGCCGACACTGAAGCTTTCTTT.

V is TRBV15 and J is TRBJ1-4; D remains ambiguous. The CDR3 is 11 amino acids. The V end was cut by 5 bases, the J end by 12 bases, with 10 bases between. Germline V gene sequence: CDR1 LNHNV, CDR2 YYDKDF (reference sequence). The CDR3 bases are TGTGCCACCAGCGCCCACTCGCAACTGTTTTTT. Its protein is CATSAHSQLFF.

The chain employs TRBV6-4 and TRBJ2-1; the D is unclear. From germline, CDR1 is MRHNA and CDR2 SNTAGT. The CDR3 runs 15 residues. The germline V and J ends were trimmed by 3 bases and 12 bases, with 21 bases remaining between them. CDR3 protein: CASSDLLLGSRGQFF. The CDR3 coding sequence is TGTGCCAGCAGTGATTTGTTGCTTGGATCAAGAGGGCAGTTCTTC.

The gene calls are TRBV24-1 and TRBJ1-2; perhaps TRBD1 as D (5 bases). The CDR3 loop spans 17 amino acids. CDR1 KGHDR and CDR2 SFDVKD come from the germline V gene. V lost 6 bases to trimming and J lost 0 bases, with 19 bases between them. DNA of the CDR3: TGTGCCACCAGTACGTCCCGGGACTTCAACCCTAACTATGGCTACACCTTC. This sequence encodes CATSTSRDFNPNYGYTF.

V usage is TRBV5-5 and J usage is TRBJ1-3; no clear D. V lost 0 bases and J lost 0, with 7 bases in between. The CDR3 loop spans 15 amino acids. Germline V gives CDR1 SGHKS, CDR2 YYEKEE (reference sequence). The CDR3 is CASSLEAGSGNTIYF. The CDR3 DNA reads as TGTGCCAGCAGCTTGGAGGCAGGCTCTGGAAACACCATATATTTT.

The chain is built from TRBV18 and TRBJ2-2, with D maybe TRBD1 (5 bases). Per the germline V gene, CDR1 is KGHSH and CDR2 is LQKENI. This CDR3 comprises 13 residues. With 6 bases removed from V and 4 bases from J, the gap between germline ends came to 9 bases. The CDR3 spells CASSAGSTGELFF. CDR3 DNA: TGTGCCAGCTCGGCAGGGTCCACCGGGGAGCTGTTTTTT.

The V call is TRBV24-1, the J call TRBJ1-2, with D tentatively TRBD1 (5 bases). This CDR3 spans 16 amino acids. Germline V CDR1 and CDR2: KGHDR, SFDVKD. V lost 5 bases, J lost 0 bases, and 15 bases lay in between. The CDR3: CATSVFGQGTNYGYTF. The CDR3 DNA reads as TGTGCCACCAGTGTGTTCGGGCAGGGCACTAACTATGGCTACACCTTC.

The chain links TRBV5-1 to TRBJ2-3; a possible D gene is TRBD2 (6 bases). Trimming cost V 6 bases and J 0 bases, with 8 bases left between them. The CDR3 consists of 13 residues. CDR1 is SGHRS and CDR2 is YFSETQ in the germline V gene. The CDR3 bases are TGCGCCAGCACGCGGGATAGCACAGATACGCAGTATTTT. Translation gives CASTRDSTDTQYF.